This TCR beta chain was captured by sequencing in a study of pediatric ulcerative colitis. Whole-study context: Ulcerative colitis patients had pancolitis or left-sided colitis, with confirming histology. Overall study results and limits: This repertoire reflects total lymphocytes rather than subpopulations like regulatory T cells. Clonal expansions reduced rectal repertoire diversity in acute severe colitis.

Rectal tissue came from one to two pinch biopsies taken at colonoscopy. The CDR3 loop spans 16 amino acids. The germline V and J ends were trimmed by 1 base and 1 base, with 14 bases remaining between them. Germline V gene sequence: CDR1 SGHTA, CDR2 FQGNSA. Sequencing was at survey level. Produced via immunoSEQ multiplex PCR; TCRdb's table is partial and in-frame only. The profile shows about 36,000 clones, around 78% of them singletons. This clone was seen only a few times. Its antigen remains unknown. The sequence was collected from a boy between 10 and 17 years old with moderate ulcerative colitis. Sequenced: gut tissue. The chain recombines TRBV7-2 with TRBJ2-7; TRBD1 might be the D (6 bases). DNA for the CDR3: TGTGCCAGCAGCTTAGAGGCAGGGGTGTTTTCCTACGAGCAGTACTTC. This encodes CASSLEAGVFSYEQYF. Full variable domain (missing parts from reference TRBV7-2 and TRBJ2-7): GAGVSQSPSNKVTEKGKDVELRCDPISGHTALYWYRQSLGQGLEFLIYFQGNSAPDKSGLPSDRFSAERTGGSVSTLTIQRTQQEDSAVYLCASSLEAGVFSYEQYFGPGTRLTVT.